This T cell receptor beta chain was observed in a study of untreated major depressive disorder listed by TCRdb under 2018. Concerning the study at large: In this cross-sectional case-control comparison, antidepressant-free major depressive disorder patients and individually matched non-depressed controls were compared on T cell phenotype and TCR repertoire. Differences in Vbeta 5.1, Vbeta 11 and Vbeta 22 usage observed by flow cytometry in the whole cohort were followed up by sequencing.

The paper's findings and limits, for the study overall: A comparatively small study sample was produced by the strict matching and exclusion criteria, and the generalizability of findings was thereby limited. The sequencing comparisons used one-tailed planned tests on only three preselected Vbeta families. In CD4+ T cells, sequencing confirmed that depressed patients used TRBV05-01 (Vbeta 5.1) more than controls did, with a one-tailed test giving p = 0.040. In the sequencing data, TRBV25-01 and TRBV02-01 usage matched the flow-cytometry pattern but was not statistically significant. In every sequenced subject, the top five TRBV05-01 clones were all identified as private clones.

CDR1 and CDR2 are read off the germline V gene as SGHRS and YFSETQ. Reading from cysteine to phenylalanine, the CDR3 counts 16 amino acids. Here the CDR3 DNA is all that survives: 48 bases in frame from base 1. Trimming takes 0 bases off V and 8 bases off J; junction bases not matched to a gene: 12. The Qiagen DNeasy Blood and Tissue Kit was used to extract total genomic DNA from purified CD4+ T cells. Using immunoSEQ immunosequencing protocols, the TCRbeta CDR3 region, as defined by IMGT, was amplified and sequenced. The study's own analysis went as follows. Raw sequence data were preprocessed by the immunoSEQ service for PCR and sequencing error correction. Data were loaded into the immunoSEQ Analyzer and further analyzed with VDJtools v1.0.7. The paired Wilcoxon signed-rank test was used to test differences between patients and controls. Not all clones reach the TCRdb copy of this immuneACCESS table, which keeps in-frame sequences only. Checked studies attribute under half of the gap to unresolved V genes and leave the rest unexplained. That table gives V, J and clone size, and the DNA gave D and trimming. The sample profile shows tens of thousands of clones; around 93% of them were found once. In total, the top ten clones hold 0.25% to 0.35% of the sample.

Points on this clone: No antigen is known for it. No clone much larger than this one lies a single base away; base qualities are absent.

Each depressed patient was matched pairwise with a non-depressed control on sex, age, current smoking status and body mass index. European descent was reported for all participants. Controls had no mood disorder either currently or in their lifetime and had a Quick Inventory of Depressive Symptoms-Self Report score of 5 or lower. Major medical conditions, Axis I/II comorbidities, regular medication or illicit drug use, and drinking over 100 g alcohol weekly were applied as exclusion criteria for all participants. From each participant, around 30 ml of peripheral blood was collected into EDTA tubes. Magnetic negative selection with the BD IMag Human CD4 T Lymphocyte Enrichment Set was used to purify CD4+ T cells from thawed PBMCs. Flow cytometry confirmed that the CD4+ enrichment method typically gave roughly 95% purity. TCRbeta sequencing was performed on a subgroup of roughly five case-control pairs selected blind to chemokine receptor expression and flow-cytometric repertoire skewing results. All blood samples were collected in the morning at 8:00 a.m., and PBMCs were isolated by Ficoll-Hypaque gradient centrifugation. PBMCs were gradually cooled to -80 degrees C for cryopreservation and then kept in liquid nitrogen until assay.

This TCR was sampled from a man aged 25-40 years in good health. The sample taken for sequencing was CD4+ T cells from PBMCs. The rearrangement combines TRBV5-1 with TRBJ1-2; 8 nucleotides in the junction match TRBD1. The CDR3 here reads CASSLVTGVASGGYTF. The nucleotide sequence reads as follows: TGCGCCAGCAGCTTGGTGACAGGGGTTGCGTCGGGGGGCTACACCTTC.